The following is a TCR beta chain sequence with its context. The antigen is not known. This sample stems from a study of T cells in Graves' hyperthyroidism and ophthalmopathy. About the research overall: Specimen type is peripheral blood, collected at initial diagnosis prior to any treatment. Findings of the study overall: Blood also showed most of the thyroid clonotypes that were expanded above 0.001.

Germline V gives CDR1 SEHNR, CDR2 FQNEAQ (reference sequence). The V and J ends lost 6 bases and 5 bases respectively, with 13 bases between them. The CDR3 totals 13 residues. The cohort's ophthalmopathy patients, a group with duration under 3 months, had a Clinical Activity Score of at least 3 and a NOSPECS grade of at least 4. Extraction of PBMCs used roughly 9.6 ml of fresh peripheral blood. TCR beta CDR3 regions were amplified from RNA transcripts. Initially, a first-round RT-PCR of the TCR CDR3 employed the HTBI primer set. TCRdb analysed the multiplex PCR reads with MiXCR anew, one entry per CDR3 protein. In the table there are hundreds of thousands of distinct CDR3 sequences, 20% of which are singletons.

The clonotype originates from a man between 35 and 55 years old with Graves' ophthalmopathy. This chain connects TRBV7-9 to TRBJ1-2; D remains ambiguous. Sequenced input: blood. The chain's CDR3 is CASRNNSVYGYTF. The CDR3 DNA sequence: TGTGCCAGCAGAAATAACAGCGTTTATGGCTACACCTTC. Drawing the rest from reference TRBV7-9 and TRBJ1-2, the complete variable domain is DTGVSQNPRHKITKRGQNVTFRCDPISEHNRLYWYRQTLGQGPEFLTYFQNEAQLEKSRLLSDRFSAERPKGSFSTLEIQRTEQGDSAMYLCASRNNSVYGYTFGSGTRLTVV.